The sequence of this T cell receptor (beta chain) was determined in a study of STAT5B mutations in CD4+ large granular lymphocyte leukemia. Study-level points and caveats: TRBV06-family usage was enriched in top patient clones (8/27) versus controls (2/35).

CDR3 length: 15 residues. Between the trimmed V and J ends, which lost 2 bases and 5 bases, there was a span of 15 bases. CDR1 is SGHTA, CDR2 FQGNSA, per germline. Profiling relied on immunoSEQ multiplex PCR, and the TCRdb table lists in-frame clones only, not all of them. The table shows 20,000 to 25,000 clones, with 65% to 80% occurring only once. On this clone: Its target is not known.

Sample: CD4+ T cells from blood buffy coats. The chain is built from TRBV7-2 and TRBJ1-1, with D possibly TRBD1 on 6 matching bases. This TCR derives from a human donor in good health. Here the CDR3 DNA reads TGTGCCAGCAGCTTAATGTCGGGGGGCGAAACTGAAGCTTTCTTT. It specifies CASSLMSGGETEAFF.